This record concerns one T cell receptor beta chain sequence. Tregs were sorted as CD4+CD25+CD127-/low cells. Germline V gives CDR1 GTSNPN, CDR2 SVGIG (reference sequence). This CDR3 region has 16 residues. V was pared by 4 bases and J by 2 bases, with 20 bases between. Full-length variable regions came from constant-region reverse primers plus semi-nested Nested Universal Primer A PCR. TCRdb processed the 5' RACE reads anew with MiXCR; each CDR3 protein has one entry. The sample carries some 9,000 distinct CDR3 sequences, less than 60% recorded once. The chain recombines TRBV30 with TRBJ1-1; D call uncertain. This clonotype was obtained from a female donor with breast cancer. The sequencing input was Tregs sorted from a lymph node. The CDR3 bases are TGTGCCTGGAATTGGTCCCCATCCACCGGCAACACTGAAGCTTTCTTT. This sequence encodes CAWNWSPSTGNTEAFF.